Below, one T cell receptor (beta chain) is given with its context. Its antigen is not yet known. The record has no base qualities; no much larger clone is one base away. At the junction V is shortened by 2 bases and J by 0 bases, with 8 bases in between. The CDR3 measures 15 amino acids from cysteine to phenylalanine. Kept here is only the CDR3 DNA, which spans 45 bases and is read in frame from base 1. CDR1 SEHNR and CDR2 FQNEAQ were looked up in the germline V gene (reference sequence). This sample is drawn from a study of graft-versus-host responses after intestinal transplantation (dated by TCRdb to the early 2020s). Study-level background: Recipients received multivisceral, liver-intestinal, or isolated intestinal transplants. The cohort enrolled under 25 intestinal transplant recipients including one retransplant, and 3 patients lacking pretransplant specimens were excluded. After intestinal transplantation, graft-versus-host and host-versus-graft alloreactive T cell clones were followed in the graft, circulation and bone marrow using bulk TCR-beta CDR3 sequencing. A peak of at least 4% donor T cells among recipient peripheral blood mononuclear cells was the definition used for donor T cell macrochimerism. Instead of going to the commercial service, samples from three later patients were sequenced in-house on an Illumina MiSeq and processed with MiXCR. Every recipient was given anti-thymocyte globulin induction, then maintenance tacrolimus and steroids for about three years. Alloreactive clones were identified by sequencing pre-transplant mixed lymphocyte reaction products and comparing them with unstimulated pre-transplant donor and recipient T cells. The full study reports these points: In the allografts of patients with donor T cell macrochimerism, GvH to HvG T cell clonal ratios were high. GvH clones were found in recipient bone marrow, and some of the GvH clones appeared earlier in ileal mucosa or blood, which is consistent with an intestinal mucosal origin. Early after transplant, peak levels of circulating GvH clones were associated with declines in HvG clones. The relatively low number and heterogeneity of intestinal transplant patients limited the conclusions.

The intended sense of this specimen's time point label: cells obtained before transplantation from donor or recipient. CD3+CD4+ and CD3+CD8+ populations were FACS-sorted from unstimulated pre-transplant donor and recipient cells taken from spleen or lymph nodes. Library construction relied on the immunoSEQ multiplex PCR assay. For most patients, genomic DNA was isolated with the Qiagen DNeasy Blood and Tissue Kit and shipped frozen to Adaptive Biotechnologies for TCR sequencing. For most patients, high-throughput TCR-beta CDR3 sequencing of genomic DNA was performed by Adaptive Biotechnologies. Per the authors' processing: Adaptive's ImmunoSEQ software was the source of the TCR sequencing data for 15 to 20 patients, while three other patients were processed with MiXCR and VDJtools. CD4 versus CD8 sorting errors were corrected by removing sequences found in both subsets at a frequency ratio below 5:1. CDR3 nucleotide sequences shared by donor and recipient were removed because the origin of these sequences could not be assigned. To be classed as alloreactive, a clone needed at least 2-fold expansion over unstimulated cells and a minimum CFSE-low frequency of 0.002% (template counts) or 0.001% (read counts). Clones were considered mappable if detected in sequenced pre-transplant spleen, lymph node, or MLR CFSE-low populations of the donor or recipient. Cumulative frequency of alloreactive clones was calculated as a percentage of all sequences weighted by copy number. As stored in TCRdb, this immuneACCESS dataset retains in-frame rearrangements with V and J assigned. A fraction of the clones does not appear; measured against another copy, unresolved V genes explain less than half of the discrepancy, and the remainder lacks a known reason. V, J and clone size reflect that table, while D and trimming were determined from the DNA. This sample comprises 95,000 to 110,000 clones, 80% to 95% of them detected only once. The ten largest clones add up to 0.9% to 1.5% of the sample.

The material sequenced was unstimulated CD8+ T cells sorted from spleen or lymph node cells, taken before intestinal transplant. Rearrangement joined TRBV7-9 to TRBJ2-1, with the identity of the D gene unclear. The sequence derives from a human donor who received an intestinal transplant. The base sequence is TGTGCCAGCAGCTTACAGGAAAGCTCCTACAATGAGCAGTTCTTC. Its translation is CASSLQESSYNEQFF.